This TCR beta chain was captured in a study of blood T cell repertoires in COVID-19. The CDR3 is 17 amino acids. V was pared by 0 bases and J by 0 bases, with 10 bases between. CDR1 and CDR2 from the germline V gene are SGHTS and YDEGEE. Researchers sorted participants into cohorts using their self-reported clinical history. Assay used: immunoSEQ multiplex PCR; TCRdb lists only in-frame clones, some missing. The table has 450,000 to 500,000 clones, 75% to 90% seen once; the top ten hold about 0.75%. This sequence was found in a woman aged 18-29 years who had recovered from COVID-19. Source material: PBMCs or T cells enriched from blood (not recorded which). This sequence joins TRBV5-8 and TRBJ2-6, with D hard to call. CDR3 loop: CASSLVVWSSGANVLTF. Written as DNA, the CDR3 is TGTGCCAGCAGCTTGGTTGTATGGAGCTCTGGGGCCAACGTCCTGACTTTC.